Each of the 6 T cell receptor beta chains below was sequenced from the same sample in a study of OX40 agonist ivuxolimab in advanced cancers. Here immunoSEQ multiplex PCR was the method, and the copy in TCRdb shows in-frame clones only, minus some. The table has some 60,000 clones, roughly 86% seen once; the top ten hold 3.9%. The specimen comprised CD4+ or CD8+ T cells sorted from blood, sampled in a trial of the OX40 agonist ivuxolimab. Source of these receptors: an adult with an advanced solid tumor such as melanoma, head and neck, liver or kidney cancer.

Here the CDR3 reads CASSQEGLGEITGELFF. In DNA, the CDR3 is TGTGCCAGCAGCCAAGAGGGACTAGGGGAAATCACCGGGGAGCTGTTTTTT. This chain connects TRBV4-2 to TRBJ2-2; 8 bases map to TRBD2. Germline CDR1 and CDR2: LGHNA and YNFKEQ. V shed 0 bases, J shed 4 bases, and the junction held 7 bases outside the gene matches. CDR3 length: 17 residues.

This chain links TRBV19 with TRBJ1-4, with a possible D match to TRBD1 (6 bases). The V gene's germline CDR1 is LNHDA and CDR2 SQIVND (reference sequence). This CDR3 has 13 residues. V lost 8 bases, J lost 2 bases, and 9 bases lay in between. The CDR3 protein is CASARGTNEKLFF. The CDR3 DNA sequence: TGTGCCAGTGCCAGGGGTACTAATGAAAAACTGTTTTTT.

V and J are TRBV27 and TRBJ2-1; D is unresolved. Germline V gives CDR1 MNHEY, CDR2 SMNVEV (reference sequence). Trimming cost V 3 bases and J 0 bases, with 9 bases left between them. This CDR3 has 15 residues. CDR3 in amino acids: CASSFSGPSYNEQFF. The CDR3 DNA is TGTGCCAGCAGTTTTTCCGGGCCCTCCTACAATGAGCAGTTCTTC.

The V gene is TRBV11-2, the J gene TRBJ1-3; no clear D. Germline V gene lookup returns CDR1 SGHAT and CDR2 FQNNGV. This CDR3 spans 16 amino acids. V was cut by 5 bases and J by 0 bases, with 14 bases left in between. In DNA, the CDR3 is TGTGCCAGCAGCCCTCAGGCACCGAGCTCTGGAAACACCATATATTTT. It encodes CASSPQAPSSGNTIYF.

CDR3 residues: CASSQTGGEQYF. CDR3 bases: TGTGCCAGCAGCCAAACAGGGGGCGAGCAGTACTTC. The chain combines TRBV7-6 with TRBJ2-7; TRBD1 matches at 8 bases. The germline V gene has CDR1 SGHVS and CDR2 FNYEAQ. The CDR3 covers 12 residues. V shed 5 bases and J 6 bases; nucleotides not matched to a gene: 3.

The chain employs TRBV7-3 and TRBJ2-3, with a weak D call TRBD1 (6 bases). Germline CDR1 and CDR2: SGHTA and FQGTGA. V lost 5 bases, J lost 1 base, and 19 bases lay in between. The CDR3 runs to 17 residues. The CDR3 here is CASSPNPHRVGTDTQYF. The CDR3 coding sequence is TGTGCCAGCAGCCCCAACCCCCACAGGGTTGGCACAGATACGCAGTATTTT.